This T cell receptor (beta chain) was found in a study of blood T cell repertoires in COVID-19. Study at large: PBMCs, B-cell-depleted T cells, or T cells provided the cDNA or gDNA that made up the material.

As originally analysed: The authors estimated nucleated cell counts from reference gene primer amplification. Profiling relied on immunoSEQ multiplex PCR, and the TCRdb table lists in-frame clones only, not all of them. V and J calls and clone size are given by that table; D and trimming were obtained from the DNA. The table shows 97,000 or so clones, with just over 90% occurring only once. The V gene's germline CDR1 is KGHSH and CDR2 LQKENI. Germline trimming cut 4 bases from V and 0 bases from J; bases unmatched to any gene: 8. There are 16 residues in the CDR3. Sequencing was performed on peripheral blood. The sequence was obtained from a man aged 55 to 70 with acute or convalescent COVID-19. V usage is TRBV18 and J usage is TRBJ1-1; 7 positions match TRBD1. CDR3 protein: CASSLRQGDMNTEAFF. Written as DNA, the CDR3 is TGTGCCAGCTCACTTAGACAGGGAGACATGAACACTGAAGCTTTCTTT.